A single sample is the source of the 30 T cell receptor beta chains below, sequenced in a study of blood T cell repertoires in COVID-19. The data were produced by immunoSEQ multiplex PCR, yet TCRdb's version contains in-frame clones alone and is incomplete. The sample records some 120,000 clones, approximately 87% being singletons. The sequenced material came from peripheral blood. Receptors originate from a man aged 30-40 years with acute or convalescent COVID-19.

CDR3: CASSASIVTGRGAKNIQYF. DNA of the CDR3: TGTGCCAGCAGCGCGTCTATCGTGACAGGTAGAGGGGCCAAAAACATTCAGTACTTC. V usage is TRBV7-9 and J usage is TRBJ2-4; tentative D call: TRBD1 (6 bases). The CDR3 consists of 19 residues. Trimming pared 5 bases from V and 1 base from J, leaving 24 bases between. The germline CDR1 and CDR2 sequences are SEHNR and FQNEAQ (reference sequence).

This clone was observed a handful of times. The J gene is TRBJ2-1, the V gene TRBV28; D gene unclear. The CDR3 runs 14 residues. Germline loops: CDR1 MDHEN, CDR2 SYDVKM. V was cut by 3 bases and J by 4 bases, with 10 bases left in between. The CDR3 coding sequence is TGTGCCAGCAGTTTGGGCCAGACGTACAATGAGCAGTTCTTC. Amino acids: CASSLGQTYNEQFF. Combining the CDR3 with reference TRBV28 and TRBJ2-1 gives the whole variable domain DVKVTQSSRYLVKRTGEKVFLECVQDMDHENMFWYRQDPGLGLRLIYFSYDVKMKEKGDIPEGYSVSREKKERFSLILESASTNQTSMYLCASSLGQTYNEQFFGPGTRLTVL.

This clone was found once. V is TRBV15 and J is TRBJ1-5; D is possibly TRBD1 (5 bases). The CDR3 consists of 14 residues. Germline values: CDR1 LNHNV, CDR2 YYDKDF (reference sequence). Trimming removed 1 base from V and 4 bases from J, with 8 bases in between. The chain's CDR3 is CATSRVAGNQPQHF. Here the CDR3 DNA reads TGTGCCACCAGCAGAGTGGCAGGGAATCAGCCCCAGCATTTT.

V and J are TRBV30 and TRBJ1-3, with 9 bases lining up with TRBD1. The CDR3 covers 15 residues. J gave up 6 bases and V 3 bases, and 9 bases lay outside the gene matches. CDR1 is GTSNPN, CDR2 SVGIG, per germline (reference sequence). CDR3 sequence reads: CAWRSGTGIQNTIYF. CDR3 in DNA: TGTGCCTGGAGATCCGGGACAGGGATACAAAACACCATATATTTT.

This chain connects TRBV6-1 to TRBJ1-6; 8 bases agree with TRBD1. CDR3 length equals 15 residues. With V trimmed by 1 base and J by 10 bases, 6 bases remained unmatched. From germline, CDR1 is MNHNS and CDR2 SASEGT. CDR3 sequence reads: CASSEGRQGWSPLHF. Here the CDR3 DNA reads TGTGCCAGCAGTGAAGGTCGACAGGGGTGGTCACCCCTCCACTTT.

The chain carries TRBV6-2 or TRBV6-3 and TRBJ2-7; no clear D. Trimming removed 4 bases at V and 5 bases at J, with 12 bases between. Germline loops: CDR1 MNHEY, CDR2 SVGEGT. This CDR3 comprises 13 residues. The DNA for the CDR3 is TGTGCCAGCAGTTGGATGGGCCTTAACGAGCAGTACTTC. This codes for CASSWMGLNEQYF.

This clone was recorded only once. V and J are TRBV7-8 and TRBJ2-7; 7 bases map to TRBD1. Per germline, CDR1 SGHVS and CDR2 FQNEAQ. The junction had 14 bases not matched to a gene; V was cut back by 5 bases and J by 4 bases. The CDR3 length is 16 residues. The CDR3 is CASSPQPGTDLYEQYV. The CDR3 DNA is TGTGCCAGCAGCCCGCAGCCCGGGACAGACCTATACGAGCAGTACGTC.

This clone has only one observation. This chain connects TRBV10-3 to TRBJ1-2; 9 bases line up with TRBD1. The CDR3 has 12 residues. J was trimmed by 4 bases and V by 8 bases; bases with no gene match: 2. Germline CDR1 and CDR2: ENHRY and SYGVKD. In nucleotides, the CDR3 is TGTGCCATCGACAGGGGGTCCTATGGCTACACCTTC. Translation gives CAIDRGSYGYTF.

The CDR3 DNA reads as TGTGCCAGTAGTATGAGGACAGGGGAGTTGTCACCCCTCCACTTT. Translated: CASSMRTGELSPLHF. This chain links TRBV19 with TRBJ1-6; TRBD1 agrees at 9 bases. Germline V gene sequence: CDR1 LNHDA, CDR2 SQIVND (reference sequence). The J segment lost 10 bases and the V segment lost 3 bases, leaving 7 bases of the junction unmatched. There are 15 residues in the CDR3.

V usage is TRBV9 and J usage is TRBJ2-3; no firm D call. Trimming took off 0 bases at V and 0 bases at J, with 8 bases between the two ends. This CDR3 has 15 amino acids. Germline V lookup: CDR1 SGDLS, CDR2 YYNGEE. The CDR3 here is CASSVESESTDTQYF. The CDR3 DNA reads TGTGCCAGCAGCGTAGAAAGTGAGAGCACAGATACGCAGTATTTT.

The genes are TRBV28 and TRBJ1-6, with D possibly being TRBD1 (5 bases). From germline, CDR1 is MDHEN and CDR2 SYDVKM. The CDR3 covers 14 residues. V was clipped by 7 bases and J by 2 bases, with 9 bases between them. The chain's CDR3 is CASIPGTYNSPLHF. In DNA, the CDR3 is TGTGCCAGCATCCCAGGGACCTATAATTCACCCCTCCACTTT.

The chain combines TRBV28 with TRBJ1-1, with D possibly being TRBD1 (5 bases). CDR3 length equals 18 residues. V was cut by 3 bases and J by 1 base, with 21 bases left in between. Germline assignment: CDR1 MDHEN and CDR2 SYDVKM. CDR3 loop: CASSFSIGGGEANTEAFF. The CDR3 DNA reads as TGTGCCAGCAGTTTCAGTATCGGTGGGGGGGAGGCGAACACTGAAGCTTTCTTT.

The genes are TRBV5-6 and TRBJ1-4; D is perhaps TRBD1 (6 bases). Germline assignment: CDR1 SGHDT and CDR2 YYEEEE. This CDR3 region has 15 residues. Trimming removed 0 bases from V and 3 bases from J, with 9 bases in between. CDR3 protein: CASSLVGGANEKLFF. In DNA, the CDR3 is TGTGCCAGCAGCTTGGTAGGGGGGGCTAATGAAAAACTGTTTTTT.

The V gene is TRBV18, the J gene TRBJ1-1; D call uncertain. This CDR3 spans 14 amino acids. V gave up 8 bases and J gave up 0 bases, with 13 bases separating them. CDR1 KGHSH and CDR2 LQKENI come from the germline V gene. The CDR3 is CASQDLLMNTEAFF. The CDR3 DNA follows: TGTGCCAGCCAGGATTTACTCATGAACACTGAAGCTTTCTTT.

V usage is TRBV27 and J usage is TRBJ1-6; TRBD1 matches at 7 bases. The CDR3 runs to 13 residues. The J segment lost 6 bases and the V segment lost 7 bases, leaving 3 bases of the junction unmatched. Germline CDR1 and CDR2: MNHEY and SMNVEV (reference sequence). The CDR3 DNA sequence: TGTGCCAGCACCGGGACAGTTAATTCACCCCTCCACTTT. Translated, it gives CASTGTVNSPLHF.

V gene TRBV10-1 combines with J gene TRBJ1-4, with 9 bases fitting TRBD1. The CDR3 is made up of 16 amino acids. Germline CDR1 WNHNN, CDR2 SYGVQD (reference sequence). The J segment lost 7 bases and the V segment lost 4 bases, leaving 10 bases of the junction unmatched. CDR3 amino acids: CASSGGTGSGGEKLFF. CDR3 DNA: TGCGCCAGCAGTGGAGGGACAGGGTCCGGAGGTGAAAAACTGTTTTTT.

In its sample, this clone was seen a few times. The chain employs TRBV19 and TRBJ2-1; 14 nucleotides align to TRBD2. The CDR3 runs 15 residues. CDR1 and CDR2 from the germline V gene are LNHDA and SQIVND (reference sequence). The V segment lost 4 bases and the J segment 9 bases; nucleotides outside the gene matches: 5. For the CDR3, the DNA is TGTGCCAGTAGTACGGGACTAGCGGGAGTAGGTGAGCAGTTCTTC. It specifies CASSTGLAGVGEQFF.

The chain uses TRBV30 and TRBJ2-1; TRBD2 aligns across 9 bases. V dropped 4 bases and J dropped 5; count of bases not matched to a gene: 3. The length of the CDR3 is 13 residues. Germline CDR1 and CDR2: GTSNPN and SVGIG (reference sequence). The CDR3 coding sequence is TGTGCCTGGACTAGCGGGACGAACAATGAGCAGTTCTTC. Protein sequence: CAWTSGTNNEQFF.

V gene TRBV4-3 combines with J gene TRBJ2-6; possibly TRBD1 for D (5 bases). The CDR3 has 16 residues. Per germline, CDR1 LGHNA and CDR2 YSLEER. V was shortened by 0 bases and J by 3 bases, with 9 bases between the two germline ends. The CDR3: CASSQEGVSGANVLTF. The CDR3 DNA is TGCGCCAGCAGCCAAGAAGGGGTGAGTGGGGCCAACGTCCTGACTTTC.

This clone turned up a few times. The rearrangement joins TRBV4-1 to TRBJ2-2; 14 nucleotides align to TRBD2. Germline V gene data show CDR1 as MGHRA and CDR2 as YSYEKL. The V segment lost 0 bases and the J segment 4 bases; nucleotides outside the gene matches: 13. The CDR3 runs 21 residues. Here the CDR3 reads CASSQEVLRTSGRRGTGELFF. The CDR3 DNA sequence: TGCGCCAGCAGCCAAGAAGTTTTACGGACTAGCGGGAGGAGGGGCACCGGGGAGCTGTTTTTT.

This clone turned up a few times. The chain carries TRBV27 and TRBJ1-2; 8 positions agree with TRBD1. With 7 bases clipped from V and 8 bases from J, the junction kept 15 bases outside the gene matches. CDR1 and CDR2 from the germline V gene are MNHEY and SMNVEV (reference sequence). This CDR3 is 15 amino acids long. The CDR3 loop reads CASKFGTGLLQGYTF. The CDR3 coding sequence is TGTGCCAGCAAATTCGGGACAGGCCTCCTTCAGGGCTACACCTTC.

The chain joins TRBV15 to TRBJ1-2; D unclear. Trimming took off 5 bases at V and 5 bases at J, with 15 bases between the two ends. CDR1 is LNHNV and CDR2 is YYDKDF in the germline V gene (reference sequence). This CDR3 region has 14 residues. The CDR3 reads CATSPRVAGYGYTF. DNA of the CDR3: TGTGCCACCAGCCCAAGAGTGGCAGGATATGGCTACACCTTC.

The chain joins TRBV11-2 to TRBJ2-7, with 16 bases that match TRBD2. The CDR3 runs to 17 residues. The junction had 6 bases not matched to a gene; V was cut back by 5 bases and J by 2 bases. Germline V CDR1 and CDR2: SGHAT, FQNNGV. CDR3 protein: CASSPGTSGRAAYEQYV. The CDR3 DNA reads TGTGCCAGCAGCCCAGGGACTAGCGGGAGGGCCGCCTACGAGCAGTACGTC.

The rearrangement joins TRBV14 to TRBJ2-7; TRBD2 matches at 12 bases. Germline CDR1 reads SGHDN; CDR2 reads FVKESK. The CDR3 has 15 residues. Trimming took 4 bases from V and 2 from J; bases not matched to a gene: 3. CDR3: CASSPRTSGTYEQYV. CDR3 DNA sequence: TGTGCCAGCAGCCCACGGACTAGCGGGACCTACGAGCAGTACGTC.

The gene calls are TRBV6-5 and TRBJ1-1; no definite D call. Germline values: CDR1 MNHEY, CDR2 SVGAGI. V lost 2 bases, J lost 1 base, and 8 bases lay in between. The CDR3 contains 14 residues. CDR3 amino acids: CASSYREKNTEAFF. In DNA, the CDR3 is TGTGCCAGCAGTTACAGAGAGAAGAACACTGAAGCTTTCTTT.

CDR3 in amino acids: CASSTSRTVDSEAFF. Written as DNA, the CDR3 is TGCGCCAGCAGCACCTCGAGGACTGTGGACAGTGAAGCTTTCTTT. The V gene is TRBV5-1, the J gene TRBJ1-1, with D possibly being TRBD1 (6 bases). The ends were cut back, 4 bases at V and 7 bases at J, with 20 bases in the middle. The CDR3 has 15 residues. The germline gives CDR1 SGHRS, CDR2 YFSETQ.

CDR3 region: CAIQGEGNQPQHF. In nucleotides, the CDR3 is TGTGCGATACAGGGTGAGGGGAATCAGCCCCAGCATTTT. The chain links TRBV6-5 to TRBJ1-5; D perhaps matches TRBD1 (6 bases). The CDR3 extends over 13 amino acids. Germline V CDR1 and CDR2: MNHEY, SVGAGI.

CDR3 DNA: TGCGCCAGCAGCGGGGGACAGCCCAATCAGCCCCAGCATTTT. Translating gives CASSGGQPNQPQHF. The rearrangement uses TRBV5-1 and TRBJ1-5, with 7 bases matching TRBD1. The CDR3 spans 14 residues. J lost 3 bases, V lost 4 bases, and 4 bases had no gene match. CDR1 SGHRS and CDR2 YFSETQ come from the germline V gene.

This sequence joins TRBV10-2 and TRBJ1-5; D is perhaps TRBD1 (5 bases). The CDR3 sequence is 13 residues long. CDR1 WSHSY and CDR2 SAAADI come from the germline V gene. The V end was cut by 10 bases, the J end by 5 bases, with 15 bases between. The CDR3 region has the DNA TGCGCCACCCATAGACAGTTAGATCAGCCCCAGCATTTT. Amino acids: CATHRQLDQPQHF.

This chain joins TRBV9 and TRBJ2-1; D not certain. This CDR3 has 14 residues. Trimming shortened V by 4 bases and J by 12 bases, and 20 bases separated the two germline ends. Germline V gene data show CDR1 as SGDLS and CDR2 as YYNGEE. The CDR3 bases are TGTGCCAGCAGCCCCCGGAGTCCCTGGTTACGGCAGTTCTTC. Protein sequence: CASSPRSPWLRQFF.